Each of the 17 T cell receptor beta chains below was sequenced from the same sample in a study of cytomegalovirus exposure and HLA in healthy donors. Researchers ran the PCR with 60 Vbeta and 13 Jbeta primers. Assay: immunoSEQ multiplex PCR; the TCRdb copy retains only in-frame clones and omits some. The sample is made up of about 67,000 clones, and the top ten hold 4% to 5.5% of it. The sample consisted of PBMCs. Receptor source: a man aged 25-45 years in good health and CMV-seropositive.

The rearrangement links TRBV13 to TRBJ2-3; TRBD2 matches 10 bases. This CDR3 is built from 16 residues. Unmatched junction bases numbered 11, after V lost 5 bases and J lost 6 bases. Per germline, CDR1 PRHDT and CDR2 FYEKMQ (reference sequence). The CDR3 region has the DNA TGTGCCAGCAGCCAAACAAGCGGGGGGGCGGACGATACGCAGTATTTT. Its translation is CASSQTSGGADDTQYF.

V gene TRBV5-1 combines with J gene TRBJ1-3; the D is unclear. Germline lookup yields CDR1 SGHRS and CDR2 YFSETQ. This CDR3 contains 14 residues. V lost 4 bases and J 0 bases, leaving 8 bases between the germline ends. CDR3 DNA: TGCGCCAGCAGCCCTGACTTCTCTGGAAACACCATATATTTT. Amino acids: CASSPDFSGNTIYF.

V and J are TRBV27 and TRBJ2-1; 11 bases fit TRBD2. The V and J ends lost 2 bases and 2 bases, in that order; junction bases with no gene match: 2. CDR1 is MNHEY, CDR2 SMNVEV, per germline (reference sequence). The length of the CDR3 is 16 residues. CDR3 nucleotide sequence: TGTGCCAGCAGTTTACTGACTAGCGGGACCTACAATGAGCAGTTCTTC. This encodes CASSLLTSGTYNEQFF.

This chain uses TRBV6-6 with TRBJ2-2, with D uncertain. V gave up 5 bases and J gave up 6 bases, with 10 bases separating them. The CDR3 is 13 amino acids. CDR1 is MNHNY and CDR2 is SVGAGI in the germline V gene (reference sequence). This CDR3 is CASSAGGAGELFF. CDR3 nucleotide sequence: TGTGCCAGCAGTGCTGGCGGAGCCGGGGAGCTGTTTTTT.

CDR3 coding DNA: TGTGCCAGCAGCTTGGGGGGGGAGGTCATGAACACTGAAGCTTTCTTT. The encoded protein is CASSLGGEVMNTEAFF. The chain couples TRBV5-4 to TRBJ1-1; TRBD1 might be the D (5 bases). The CDR3 length is 16 residues. V lost 0 bases to trimming and J lost 0 bases, with 12 bases between them. Germline CDR1 SGHNT, CDR2 YYREEE (reference sequence).

The chain couples TRBV4-2 to TRBJ2-7; 9 bases align to TRBD2. Looked up from germline, CDR1 is LGHNA and CDR2 is YNFKEQ. The V and J ends lost 0 bases and 5 bases, in that order; junction bases with no gene match: 8. The CDR3 contains 16 residues. DNA of the CDR3: TGTGCCAGCAGCCAAGACGGAGCGGGAGGATCCCACGAGCAGTACTTC. Translating gives CASSQDGAGGSHEQYF.

This chain connects TRBV14 to TRBJ1-4; D is perhaps TRBD1 (6 bases). Trimming stripped 4 bases from V and 3 bases from J, with 12 bases between. The CDR3 spans 15 residues. Germline V gives CDR1 SGHDN, CDR2 FVKESK. The CDR3 nucleotides read TGTGCCAGCAGCCTCAGGGGTATGGCTAATGAAAAACTGTTTTTT. Amino acid sequence: CASSLRGMANEKLFF.

This chain uses TRBV7-9 with TRBJ1-1, with TRBD1 as a possible D gene (5 bases). The CDR3 sequence is 14 residues long. Germline lookup yields CDR1 SEHNR and CDR2 FQNEAQ (reference sequence). Between the trimmed V and J ends, which lost 5 bases and 7 bases, there was a span of 17 bases. The CDR3 DNA reads as TGTGCCAGCAGCCCAAGGGGCCGAACCGGTGAAGCTTTCTTT. Translated: CASSPRGRTGEAFF.

The V call is TRBV5-1, the J call TRBJ2-7, with TRBD1 matching over 11 bases. CDR3 length equals 15 residues. V gave up 4 bases and J gave up 1 base; unmatched junction bases: 4. Germline CDR1 SGHRS, CDR2 YFSETQ. Here the CDR3 DNA reads TGCGCCAGCAGCCCGGGACAGGGGGGTTCCTACGAGCAGTACTTC. Its translation is CASSPGQGGSYEQYF.

The chain uses TRBV11-2 and TRBJ1-2, with D tentatively TRBD1 (6 bases). This CDR3 has 17 amino acids. V was cut by 5 bases and J by 2 bases, with 21 bases left in between. Germline-derived CDR1 and CDR2 are SGHAT and FQNNGV. This chain's CDR3 is CASSQIRGGRGNYGYTF. In nucleotides, the CDR3 is TGTGCCAGCAGCCAAATCCGGGGGGGCAGGGGAAACTATGGCTACACCTTC. Variable domain in full (rest from reference TRBV11-2 and TRBJ1-2): EAGVAQSPRYKIIEKRQSVAFWCNPISGHATLYWYQQILGQGPKLLIQFQNNGVVDDSQLPKDRFSAERLKGVDSTLKIQPAKLEDSAVYLCASSQIRGGRGNYGYTFGSGTRLTVV.

V gene TRBV7-2 combines with J gene TRBJ2-1; D may be TRBD1 (6 bases). This CDR3 is built from 14 residues. The V and J ends lost 5 bases and 4 bases respectively, with 12 bases between them. The V gene's germline CDR1 is SGHTA and CDR2 FQGNSA. DNA for the CDR3: TGTGCCAGCAGCCGCCCAGGGGCTTACAATGAGCAGTTCTTC. Its translation is CASSRPGAYNEQFF. The full variable domain, completed using reference TRBV7-2 and TRBJ2-1, is GAGVSQSPSNKVTEKGKDVELRCDPISGHTALYWYRQSLGQGLEFLIYFQGNSAPDKSGLPSDRFSAERTGGSVSTLTIQRTQQEDSAVYLCASSRPGAYNEQFFGPGTRLTVL.

V gene TRBV11-3 combines with J gene TRBJ2-7; 7 bases agree with TRBD2. CDR1 SGHNT and CDR2 YENEEA come from the germline V gene. This CDR3 is 15 amino acids long. V dropped 4 bases and J dropped 7; count of bases not matched to a gene: 13. The CDR3 DNA follows: TGTGCCAGCAGCTGGAGTCGCGGGAGAGGAGGAGAGCAGTACTTC. This gives the protein CASSWSRGRGGEQYF. The whole variable domain, filled in from reference TRBV11-3 and TRBJ2-7, reads EAGVVQSPRYKIIEKKQPVAFWCNPISGHNTLYWYLQNLGQGPELLIRYENEEAVDDSQLPKDRFSAERLKGVDSTLKIQPAELGDSAVYLCASSWSRGRGGEQYFGPGTRLTVT.

The V call is TRBV7-9, the J call TRBJ2-7; D perhaps matches TRBD2 (7 bases). Germline CDR1 and CDR2: SEHNR and FQNEAQ (reference sequence). This CDR3 comprises 13 residues. V was clipped by 5 bases and J by 4 bases, with 12 bases between them. The CDR3 here is CASSQGGAYEQYF. Here the CDR3 DNA reads TGTGCCAGCAGCCAAGGGGGGGCTTACGAGCAGTACTTC. Supplemented by reference TRBV7-9 and TRBJ2-7, the full variable domain reads DTGVSQNPRHKITKRGQNVTFRCDPISEHNRLYWYRQTLGQGPEFLTYFQNEAQLEKSRLLSDRFSAERPKGSFSTLEIQRTEQGDSAMYLCASSQGGAYEQYFGPGTRLTVT.

V usage is TRBV12-5 and J usage is TRBJ1-5, with 7 nucleotides matching TRBD1. After removal of 8 bases from V and 0 bases from J, the junction contained 10 bases not matched to a gene. Per the germline V gene, CDR1 is LGHNT and CDR2 is FRNRAP. This CDR3 has 16 residues. CDR3 coding DNA: TGTGCTAGTCGGGTCTGGGACAGATATAGCAATCAGCCCCAGCATTTT. This encodes CASRVWDRYSNQPQHF.

The gene calls are TRBV11-2 and TRBJ1-1, with D possibly being TRBD1 (5 bases). Trimming pared 4 bases from V and 6 bases from J, leaving 12 bases between. There are 13 residues in the CDR3. Germline-derived CDR1 and CDR2 are SGHAT and FQNNGV. In DNA form, the CDR3 reads TGTGCCAGCAGCTCGGCGCGACAGTCTGAAGCTTTCTTT. Translated: CASSSARQSEAFF. Drawing the rest from reference TRBV11-2 and TRBJ1-1, the complete variable domain is EAGVAQSPRYKIIEKRQSVAFWCNPISGHATLYWYQQILGQGPKLLIQFQNNGVVDDSQLPKDRFSAERLKGVDSTLKIQPAKLEDSAVYLCASSSARQSEAFFGQGTRLTVV.

The chain joins TRBV4-1 to TRBJ2-1; 9 bases agree with TRBD2. V trimming: 6 bases; J trimming: 7 bases; junction bases outside the gene matches: 7. Germline assignment: CDR1 MGHRA and CDR2 YSYEKL. This CDR3 region has 14 residues. The CDR3 DNA is TGCGCCAGCAGATTGGGACTAGCCCGTAATGAGCAGTTCTTC. Amino acid sequence: CASRLGLARNEQFF.

The V and J genes are TRBV19 and TRBJ1-4; 8 nucleotides align to TRBD1. CDR3 length: 15 residues. Germline values: CDR1 LNHDA, CDR2 SQIVND (reference sequence). The junction had 7 bases not matched to a gene; V was cut back by 5 bases and J by 5 bases. The CDR3 here is CASSPGTGDNEKLFF. CDR3 bases: TGTGCCAGTAGTCCCGGGACAGGCGACAATGAAAAACTGTTTTTT.